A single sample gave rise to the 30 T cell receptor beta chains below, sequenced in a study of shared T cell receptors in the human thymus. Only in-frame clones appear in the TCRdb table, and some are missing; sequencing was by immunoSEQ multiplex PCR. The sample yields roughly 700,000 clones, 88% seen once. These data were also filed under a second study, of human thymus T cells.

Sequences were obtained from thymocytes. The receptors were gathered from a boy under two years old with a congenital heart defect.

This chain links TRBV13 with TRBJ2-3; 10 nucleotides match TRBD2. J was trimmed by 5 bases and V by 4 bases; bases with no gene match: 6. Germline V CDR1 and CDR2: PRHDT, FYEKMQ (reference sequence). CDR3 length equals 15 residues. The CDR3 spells CASSSLAGDQDTQYF. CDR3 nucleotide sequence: TGTGCCAGCAGCTCCCTAGCGGGAGATCAAGATACGCAGTATTTT.

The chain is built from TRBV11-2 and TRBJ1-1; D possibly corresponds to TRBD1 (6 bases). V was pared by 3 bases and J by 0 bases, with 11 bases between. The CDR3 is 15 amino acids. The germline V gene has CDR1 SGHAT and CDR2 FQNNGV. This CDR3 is CASSFRPGVNTEAFF. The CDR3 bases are TGTGCCAGCAGCTTCAGGCCAGGGGTGAACACTGAAGCTTTCTTT.

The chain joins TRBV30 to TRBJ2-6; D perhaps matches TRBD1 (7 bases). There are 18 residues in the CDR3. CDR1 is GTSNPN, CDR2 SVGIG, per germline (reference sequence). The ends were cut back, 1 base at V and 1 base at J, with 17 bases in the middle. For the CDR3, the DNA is TGTGCCTGGAGTGAACGGGGGACAGACTCGTCTGGGGCCAACGTCCTGACTTTC. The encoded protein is CAWSERGTDSSGANVLTF.

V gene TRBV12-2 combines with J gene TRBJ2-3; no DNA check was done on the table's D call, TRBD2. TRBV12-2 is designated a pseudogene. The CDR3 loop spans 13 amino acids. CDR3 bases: TGTGCAAGTCGCCTAGCAGTCCGGGATACGCAGTATTTT. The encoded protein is CASRLAVRDTQYF.

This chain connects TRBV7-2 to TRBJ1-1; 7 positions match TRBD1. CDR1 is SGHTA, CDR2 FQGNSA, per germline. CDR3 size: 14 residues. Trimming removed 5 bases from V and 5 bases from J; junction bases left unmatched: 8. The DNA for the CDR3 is TGTGCCAGCAGCGCAGGGGGTTGGGGGACTGAAGCTTTCTTT. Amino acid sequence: CASSAGGWGTEAFF.

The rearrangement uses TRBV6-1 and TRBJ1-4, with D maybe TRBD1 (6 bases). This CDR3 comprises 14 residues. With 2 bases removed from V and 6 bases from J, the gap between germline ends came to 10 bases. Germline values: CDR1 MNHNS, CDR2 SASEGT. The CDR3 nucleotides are TGTGCCAGCAGTGAAAGGAGGACAGATGAAAAACTGTTTTTT. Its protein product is CASSERRTDEKLFF.

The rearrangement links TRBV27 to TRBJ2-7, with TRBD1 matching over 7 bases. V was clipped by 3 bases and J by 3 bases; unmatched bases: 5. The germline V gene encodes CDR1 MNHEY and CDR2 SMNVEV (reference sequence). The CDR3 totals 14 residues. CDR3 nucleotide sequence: TGTGCCAGCAGTTTTCGGCCAGGGGGCTACGAGCAGTACTTC. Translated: CASSFRPGGYEQYF.

The CDR3 DNA sequence: TGTGCCAGCAGCCGCCCGGACTACTCTCGGGAGCAGTTCTTC. Translation: CASSRPDYSREQFF. The chain uses TRBV14 and TRBJ2-1; maybe TRBD2 (6 bases). CDR1 and CDR2 (germline): SGHDN, FVKESK. V was shortened by 4 bases and J by 10 bases, with 17 bases between the two germline ends. The CDR3 runs 14 residues.

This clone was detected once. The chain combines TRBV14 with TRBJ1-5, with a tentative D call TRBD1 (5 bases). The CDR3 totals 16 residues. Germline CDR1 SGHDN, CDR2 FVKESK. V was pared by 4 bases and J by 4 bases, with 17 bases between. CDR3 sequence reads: CASSRRAGSGNQPQHF. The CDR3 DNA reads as TGTGCCAGCAGCCGACGGGCAGGGTCAGGGAATCAGCCCCAGCATTTT.

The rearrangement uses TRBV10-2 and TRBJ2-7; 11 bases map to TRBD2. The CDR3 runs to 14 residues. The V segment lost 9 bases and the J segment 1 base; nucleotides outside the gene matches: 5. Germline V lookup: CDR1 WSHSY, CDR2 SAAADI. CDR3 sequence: CASISGGGSYEQYF. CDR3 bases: TGCGCCAGTATTAGCGGGGGGGGTTCCTACGAGCAGTACTTC.

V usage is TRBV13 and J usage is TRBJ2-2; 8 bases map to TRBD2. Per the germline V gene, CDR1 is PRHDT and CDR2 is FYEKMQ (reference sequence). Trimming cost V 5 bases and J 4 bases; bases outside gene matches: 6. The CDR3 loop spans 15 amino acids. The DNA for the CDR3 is TGTGCCAGCAGCCGCAGCGGGGGTACCACCGGGGAGCTGTTTTTT. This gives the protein CASSRSGGTTGELFF.

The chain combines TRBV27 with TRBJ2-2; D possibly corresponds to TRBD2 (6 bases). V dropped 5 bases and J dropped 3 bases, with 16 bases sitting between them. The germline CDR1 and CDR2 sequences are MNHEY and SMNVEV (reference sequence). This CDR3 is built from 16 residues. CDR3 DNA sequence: TGTGCCAGCAGTCACCCTGGGGGGTATGACACCGGGGAGCTGTTTTTT. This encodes CASSHPGGYDTGELFF.

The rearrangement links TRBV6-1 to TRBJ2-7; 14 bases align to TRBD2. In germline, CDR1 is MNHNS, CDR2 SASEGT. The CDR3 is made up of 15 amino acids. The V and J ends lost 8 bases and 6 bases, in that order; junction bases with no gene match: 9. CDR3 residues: CASGRLAGGPGEQYF. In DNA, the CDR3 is TGTGCCAGCGGAAGACTAGCGGGAGGGCCTGGCGAGCAGTACTTC.

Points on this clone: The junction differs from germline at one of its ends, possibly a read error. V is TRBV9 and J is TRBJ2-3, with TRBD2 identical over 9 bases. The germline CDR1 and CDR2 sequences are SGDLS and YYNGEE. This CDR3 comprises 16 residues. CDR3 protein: CASSLPAGGPTYTQYF. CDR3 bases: TGTGCCAGCAGCCTCCCCGCGGGAGGGCCCACATATACGCAGTATTTT.

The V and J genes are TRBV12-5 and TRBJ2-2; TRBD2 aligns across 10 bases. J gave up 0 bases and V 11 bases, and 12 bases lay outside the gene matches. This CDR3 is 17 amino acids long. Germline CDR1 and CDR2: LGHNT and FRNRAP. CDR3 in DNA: TGTGCTTACCCCCCCTCCGGGACTAGCGCGAACACCGGGGAGCTGTTTTTT. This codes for CAYPPSGTSANTGELFF.

The CDR3, as DNA: TGTGCCAGCAGTGAACTTGAGGGAGGCTCCTACGAGCAGTACTTC. Amino acid sequence: CASSELEGGSYEQYF. V usage is TRBV2 and J usage is TRBJ2-7, with D tentatively TRBD2 (6 bases). V lost 2 bases, J lost 0 bases, and 11 bases lay in between. The CDR3 sequence is 15 residues long. The V gene's germline CDR1 is SNHLY and CDR2 FYNNEI.

The CDR3 coding sequence is TGTGCCAGCAGTGAGGACTTCTCTTATACGCAGTATTTT. It encodes CASSEDFSYTQYF. The chain joins TRBV6-4 to TRBJ2-3, with D possibly being TRBD2 (5 bases). The CDR3 consists of 13 residues. CDR1 and CDR2 from the germline V gene are MRHNA and SNTAGT. The V end lost 3 bases, the J end lost 7 bases, and 11 bases lay between the germline ends.

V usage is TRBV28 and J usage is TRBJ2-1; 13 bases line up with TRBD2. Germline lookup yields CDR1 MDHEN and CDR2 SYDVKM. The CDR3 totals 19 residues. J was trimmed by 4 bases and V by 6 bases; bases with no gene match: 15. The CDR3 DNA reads TGTGCCAGCAGCCCAGGGACTAGCGGGGTCGAGGGGATTTACAATGAGCAGTTCTTC. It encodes CASSPGTSGVEGIYNEQFF.

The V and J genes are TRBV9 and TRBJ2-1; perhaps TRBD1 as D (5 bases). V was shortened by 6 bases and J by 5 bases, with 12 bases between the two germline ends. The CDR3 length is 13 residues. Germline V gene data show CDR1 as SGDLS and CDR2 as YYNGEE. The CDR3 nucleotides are TGTGCCAGCAAGGGGCAGGTGGACAATGAGCAGTTCTTC. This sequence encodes CASKGQVDNEQFF.

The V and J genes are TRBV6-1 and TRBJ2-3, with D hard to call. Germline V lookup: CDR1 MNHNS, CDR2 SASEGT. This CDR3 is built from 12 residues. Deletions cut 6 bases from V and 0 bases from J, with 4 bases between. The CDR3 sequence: CASSSSTDTQYF. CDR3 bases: TGTGCCAGCAGCAGTAGCACAGATACGCAGTATTTT.

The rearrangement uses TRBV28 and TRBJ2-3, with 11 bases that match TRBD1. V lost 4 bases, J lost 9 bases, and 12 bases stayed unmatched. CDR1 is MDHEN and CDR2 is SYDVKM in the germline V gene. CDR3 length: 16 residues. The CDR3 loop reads CASSSAGQGAKGTQYF. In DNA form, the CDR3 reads TGTGCCAGCAGTTCGGCTGGACAGGGGGCGAAGGGGACGCAGTATTTT. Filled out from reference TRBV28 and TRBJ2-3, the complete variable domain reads DVKVTQSSRYLVKRTGEKVFLECVQDMDHENMFWYRQDPGLGLRLIYFSYDVKMKEKGDIPEGYSVSREKKERFSLILESASTNQTSMYLCASSSAGQGAKGTQYFGPGTRLTVL.

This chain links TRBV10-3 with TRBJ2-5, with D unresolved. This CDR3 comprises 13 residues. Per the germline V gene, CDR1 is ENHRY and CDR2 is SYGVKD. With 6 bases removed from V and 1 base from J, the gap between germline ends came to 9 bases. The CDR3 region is CAIRGIGQETQYF. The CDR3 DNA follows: TGTGCCATCAGGGGCATAGGCCAAGAGACCCAGTACTTC.

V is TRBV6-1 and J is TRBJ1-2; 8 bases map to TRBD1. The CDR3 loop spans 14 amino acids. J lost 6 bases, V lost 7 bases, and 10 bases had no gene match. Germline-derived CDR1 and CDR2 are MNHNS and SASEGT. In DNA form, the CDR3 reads TGTGCCAGCAAAGACAGGGGCCCCTCAGATGGCTACACCTTC. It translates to CASKDRGPSDGYTF.

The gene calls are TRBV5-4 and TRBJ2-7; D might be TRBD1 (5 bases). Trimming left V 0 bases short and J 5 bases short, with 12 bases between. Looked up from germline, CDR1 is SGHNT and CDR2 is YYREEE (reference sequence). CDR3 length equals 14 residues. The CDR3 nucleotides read TGTGCCAGCAGCTTGGTCGAGTCCAGGGACGAGCAGTACTTC. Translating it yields CASSLVESRDEQYF.

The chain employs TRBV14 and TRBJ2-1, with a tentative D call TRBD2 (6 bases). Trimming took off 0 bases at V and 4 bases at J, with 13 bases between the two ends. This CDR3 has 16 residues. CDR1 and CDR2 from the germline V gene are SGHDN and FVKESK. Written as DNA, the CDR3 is TGTGCCAGCAGCCAAGATGGGGACTTGGGGTACAATGAGCAGTTCTTC. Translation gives CASSQDGDLGYNEQFF.

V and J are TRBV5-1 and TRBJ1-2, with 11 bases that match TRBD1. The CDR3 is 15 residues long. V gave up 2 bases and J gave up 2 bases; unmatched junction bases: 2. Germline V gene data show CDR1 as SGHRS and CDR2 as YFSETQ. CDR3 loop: CASSFGQGANYGYTF. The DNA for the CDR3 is TGCGCCAGCAGCTTTGGACAGGGGGCGAACTATGGCTACACCTTC.

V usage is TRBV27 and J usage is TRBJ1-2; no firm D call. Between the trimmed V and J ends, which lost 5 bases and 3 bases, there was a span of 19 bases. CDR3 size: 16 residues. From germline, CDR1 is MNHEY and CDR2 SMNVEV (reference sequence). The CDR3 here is CASSLEAKRRDYGYTF. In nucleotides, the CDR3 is TGTGCCAGCAGTCTCGAGGCCAAGCGGCGGGACTATGGCTACACCTTC.

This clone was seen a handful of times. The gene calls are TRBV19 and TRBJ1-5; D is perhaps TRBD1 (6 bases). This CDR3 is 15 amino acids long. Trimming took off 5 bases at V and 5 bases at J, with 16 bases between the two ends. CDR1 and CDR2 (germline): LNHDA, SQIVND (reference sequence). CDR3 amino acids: CASSVKITGYQPQHF. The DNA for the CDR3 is TGTGCCAGTAGTGTCAAAATTACAGGGTATCAGCCCCAGCATTTT.

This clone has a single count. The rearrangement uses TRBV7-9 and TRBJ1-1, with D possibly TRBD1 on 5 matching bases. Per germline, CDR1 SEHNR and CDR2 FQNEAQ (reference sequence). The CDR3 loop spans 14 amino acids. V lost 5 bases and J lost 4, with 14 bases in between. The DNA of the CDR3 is TGTGCCAGCAGCACGCCCGGGGGGACCACTGAAGCTTTCTTT. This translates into CASSTPGGTTEAFF.

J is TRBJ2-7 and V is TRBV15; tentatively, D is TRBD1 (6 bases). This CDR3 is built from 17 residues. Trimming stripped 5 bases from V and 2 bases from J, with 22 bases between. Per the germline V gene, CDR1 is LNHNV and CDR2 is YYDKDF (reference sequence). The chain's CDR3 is CATSYHRDKGRPYEQYF. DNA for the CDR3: TGTGCCACCAGCTACCACCGGGACAAGGGGAGACCCTACGAGCAGTACTTC.